Listed here are 32 T cell receptor beta chains from one sample, sequenced in a study of response to subunit inactivated influenza vaccine. TCRdb processed the RT-PCR reads anew with MiXCR; each CDR3 protein has one entry. This sample has approximately 530,000 distinct CDR3 sequences, with approximately 7.6% found just once. Sequencing used PBMCs from blood, obtained about 23 months after vaccination. Every receptor here comes from a man in his fifties or sixties who received an inactivated influenza vaccine.

This clonotype has at least ten counts. This chain connects TRBV20-1 to TRBJ2-7; D assignment may be TRBD1 or TRBD2 (5 bases each). Germline V gives CDR1 DFQATT, CDR2 SNEGSKA (reference sequence). The V end was cut by 5 bases, the J end by 7 bases, with 18 bases between. The CDR3 is 13 amino acids. CDR3 in DNA: TGCAGTGCTGTCCGGGCCGGCTGGGGGGAGCAGTACTTC. It yields the protein CSAVRAGWGEQYF.

This clonotype has a count of ten or more. The chain uses TRBV4-2 and TRBJ1-5, with 8 bases matching TRBD1. Per germline, CDR1 LGHNA and CDR2 YNFKEQ. The V segment lost 1 base and the J segment 4 bases; nucleotides outside the gene matches: 9. The CDR3 runs 17 residues. The CDR3 protein is CASSQGVRQGANQPQHF. The CDR3 nucleotides are TGTGCCAGCAGCCAAGGGGTGCGGCAGGGGGCTAATCAGCCCCAGCATTTT.

This clonotype was recorded a few times. The CDR3: CASSIGQGRGTQYF. CDR3 sequence (DNA): TGTGCCAGCAGCATAGGACAGGGAAGAGGTACGCAGTATTTT. V is TRBV5-5 and J is TRBJ2-3, with TRBD1 matching over 8 bases. V lost 4 bases and J lost 8; bases outside the gene matches: 9. The germline V gene encodes CDR1 SGHKS and CDR2 YYEKEE (reference sequence). This CDR3 comprises 14 residues.

This clonotype was counted at least ten times. The CDR3 DNA follows: TGTGCCAGCAGTTTAGGCCAGGGGGCCGCTAACTATGGCTACACCTTC. Translating it yields CASSLGQGAANYGYTF. V and J are TRBV12-3 or TRBV12-4 and TRBJ1-2, with 8 positions matching TRBD1. The V segment lost 1 base and the J segment 0 bases; nucleotides outside the gene matches: 4. The CDR3 consists of 16 residues.

The table lists this clonotype with many counts. The rearrangement joins TRBV20-1 to TRBJ1-1; 8 bases match TRBD1. The CDR3 extends over 15 amino acids. Germline values: CDR1 DFQATT, CDR2 SNEGSKA (reference sequence). V dropped 4 bases and J dropped 1; count of bases not matched to a gene: 8. CDR3 sequence (DNA): TGCAGTGCTAAAAATACCGGGACAGGGAACACTGAAGCTTTCTTT. Amino acid sequence: CSAKNTGTGNTEAFF.

The table lists this clonotype with a few counts. The chain recombines TRBV9 with TRBJ2-1, with D perhaps matching TRBD2 (5 bases). The V gene lost 4 bases and the J gene lost 7 bases, with 18 bases spanning the gap. In germline, CDR1 is SGDLS, CDR2 YYNGEE. This CDR3 contains 15 residues. The CDR3: CASSNVRGGWNEQFF. The CDR3 DNA is TGTGCCAGCAGCAATGTACGGGGTGGTTGGAATGAGCAGTTCTTC.

This clonotype was counted only a few times. The chain employs TRBV29-1 and TRBJ2-1; D unclear. Trimming removed 5 bases at V and 1 base at J, with 15 bases between. The germline V gene encodes CDR1 SQVTM and CDR2 ANQGSEA. CDR3 length: 15 residues. The CDR3 loop reads CSVPTPTSSYNEQFF. In DNA form, the CDR3 reads TGCAGCGTTCCAACCCCGACAAGTTCCTACAATGAGCAGTTCTTC.

There are a few counts of this clonotype. The rearrangement joins TRBV6-5 to TRBJ2-6; D gene ambiguous. The CDR3 length is 15 residues. The ends were cut back, 7 bases at V and 0 bases at J, with 10 bases in the middle. CDR1 and CDR2 from the germline V gene are MNHEY and SVGAGI. The chain's CDR3 is CASIFKGSGANVLTF. CDR3 in DNA: TGTGCCAGCATTTTTAAGGGCTCTGGGGCCAACGTCCTGACTTTC.

This clonotype was observed at least ten times. The chain couples TRBV18 to TRBJ1-5, with 7 bases matching TRBD1. From germline, CDR1 is KGHSH and CDR2 LQKENI. This CDR3 spans 14 amino acids. Unmatched junction bases numbered 7, after V lost 6 bases and J lost 5 bases. CDR3 DNA: TGTGCCAGCTCCCCGGACAGGATGTATCAGCCCCAGCATTTT. This encodes CASSPDRMYQPQHF.

Ten or more counts support this clonotype. The chain links TRBV5-1 to TRBJ2-7; D is ambiguous. CDR3 length: 12 amino acids. V was cut by 0 bases and J by 2 bases, with 3 bases left in between. The V gene's germline CDR1 is SGHRS and CDR2 YFSETQ. The CDR3 region is CASSLVPYEQYF. The CDR3 DNA reads TGCGCCAGCAGCTTGGTACCCTACGAGCAGTACTTC.

At least ten counts were recorded for this clonotype. The rearrangement joins TRBV3-1 to TRBJ1-6; D gene ambiguous. The V gene's germline CDR1 is LGHDT and CDR2 YNNKEL (reference sequence). This CDR3 region has 12 residues. Trimming stripped 2 bases from V and 7 bases from J, with 3 bases between. In nucleotides, the CDR3 is TGTGCCAGCAGCCAACCAAATTCACCCCTCCACTTT. Translation: CASSQPNSPLHF.

This clonotype was counted only a few times. V is TRBV4-1 and J is TRBJ1-2, with a tentative D call TRBD1 (5 bases). V lost 0 bases to trimming and J lost 1 base, with 18 bases between them. The CDR3 has 18 residues. Germline values: CDR1 MGHRA, CDR2 YSYEKL. The CDR3 protein is CASSQDPWAGYINYGYTF. CDR3 sequence (DNA): TGCGCCAGCAGCCAAGATCCCTGGGCAGGGTACATTAACTATGGCTACACCTTC.

The chain joins TRBV5-6 to TRBJ2-1; the match to TRBD2 covers 8 bases. This CDR3 comprises 16 residues. Trimming removed 2 bases from V and 4 bases from J; junction bases left unmatched: 8. Germline values: CDR1 SGHDT, CDR2 YYEEEE. CDR3 sequence (DNA): TGTGCCAGCAGCTTACCGGGAGGGCCTTCGTACAATGAGCAGTTCTTC. Translation gives CASSLPGGPSYNEQFF.

This sequence joins TRBV28 and TRBJ2-7, with D unclear. Germline V lookup: CDR1 MDHEN, CDR2 SYDVKM. V was pared by 4 bases and J by 3 bases, with 13 bases between. This CDR3 has 14 residues. This CDR3 is CASSYWPLNYEQYF. Here the CDR3 DNA reads TGTGCCAGCAGTTATTGGCCCTTGAACTACGAGCAGTACTTC.

This clonotype was detected a few times. This chain connects TRBV12-3 or TRBV12-4 to TRBJ1-5; no reliable D call. This CDR3 has 17 amino acids. The V end lost 1 base, the J end lost 0 bases, and 13 bases lay between the germline ends. Here the CDR3 reads CASSLGSRFYSNQPQHF. DNA of the CDR3: TGTGCCAGCAGTTTAGGATCCAGGTTTTATAGCAATCAGCCCCAGCATTTT.

This clonotype has just a few counts. CDR3 sequence reads: CASSQGSTGPQHF. The CDR3 nucleotides read TGCGCCAGCAGCCAAGGATCCACTGGGCCCCAGCATTTT. The chain is built from TRBV4-3 and TRBJ1-5; D is undetermined. V was clipped by 1 base and J by 9 bases, with 10 bases between them. In germline, CDR1 is LGHNA, CDR2 YSLEER. The CDR3 is 13 residues long.

This clonotype turned up a few times. This chain links TRBV6-2 or TRBV6-3 with TRBJ2-1; possibly TRBD2 for D (6 bases). The CDR3 runs 14 residues. Germline assignment: CDR1 MNHEY and CDR2 SVGEGT. Trimming took off 7 bases at V and 1 base at J, with 11 bases between the two ends. CDR3 amino acids: CASTRGLSYNEQFF. The CDR3 nucleotides read TGTGCCAGCACCCGGGGGTTATCCTACAATGAGCAGTTCTTC.

This clonotype came up a few times. The gene calls are TRBV5-1 and TRBJ1-1, with TRBD1 identical over 9 bases. CDR1 SGHRS and CDR2 YFSETQ come from the germline V gene. The CDR3 contains 16 residues. With 3 bases clipped from V and 4 bases from J, the junction kept 10 bases outside the gene matches. The CDR3, as DNA: TGCGCCAGCAGCTCCACGGGGACAGGGATCGGCACTGAAGCTTTCTTT. It encodes CASSSTGTGIGTEAFF.

The chain links TRBV7-2 to TRBJ1-1, with D hard to call. The germline V gene has CDR1 SGHTA and CDR2 FQGNSA. The CDR3 runs 14 residues. Trimming took 7 bases from V and 4 from J, leaving 16 bases between them. The CDR3 bases are TGTGCCAGCATCCTAGGACCAGCCAGCACTGAAGCTTTCTTT. Residues: CASILGPASTEAFF.

The chain employs TRBV6-1 and TRBJ1-5; 10 nucleotides match TRBD1. CDR1 and CDR2 (germline): MNHNS, SASEGT. This CDR3 has 15 residues. Trimming took 6 bases from V and 7 from J; bases not matched to a gene: 9. The CDR3 here is CASSPDRGIIQPQHF. In DNA form, the CDR3 reads TGTGCCAGCAGCCCGGACAGGGGGATTATACAGCCCCAGCATTTT.

This clonotype was counted between two and nine times. The chain carries TRBV20-1 and TRBJ2-1, with TRBD2 matching over 15 bases. V lost 4 bases to trimming and J lost 4 bases; unmatched junction nucleotides: 8. Germline V lookup: CDR1 DFQATT, CDR2 SNEGSKA (reference sequence). This CDR3 is 17 amino acids long. The CDR3 DNA is TGCAGTGCTAACGGACTAGCGGGAGGGAATCCATACAATGAGCAGTTCTTC. Translated: CSANGLAGGNPYNEQFF.

The sample holds a few counts of this clonotype. The CDR3 DNA follows: TGCGCCAGCAGTCCTGATCTAACAGGACTAAGCTCCTACAATGAGCAGTTCTTC. As protein: CASSPDLTGLSSYNEQFF. This chain connects TRBV4-3 to TRBJ2-1; D possibly corresponds to TRBD2 (6 bases). The V end lost 6 bases, the J end lost 0 bases, and 21 bases lay between the germline ends. CDR1 is LGHNA, CDR2 YSLEER, per germline. CDR3 length: 18 residues.

This rearrangement joins TRBV5-8 to TRBJ2-2, with D unresolved. Germline V lookup: CDR1 SGHTS, CDR2 YDEGEE. Trimming removed 2 bases from V and 0 bases from J, with 8 bases in between. There are 15 residues in the CDR3. The DNA for the CDR3 is TGTGCCAGCAGCTTTCGGCCATCGAACACCGGGGAGCTGTTTTTT. Amino acids: CASSFRPSNTGELFF.

The chain carries TRBV21-1 and TRBJ1-4. TRBV21-1 has pseudogene status. This CDR3 comprises 14 residues. The CDR3 coding sequence is TGTGCCAGCAGCAGTTCGCCGCGGGATGAAAAACTGTTTTTT. Residues: CASSSSPRDEKLFF.

The chain joins TRBV11-2 to TRBJ1-1, with TRBD1 matching 8 bases. This CDR3 is 15 amino acids long. J was trimmed by 4 bases and V by 0 bases; bases with no gene match: 4. Germline CDR1 is SGHAT and CDR2 is FQNNGV. The CDR3 bases are TGTGCCAGCAGCTTAGATACAGGGGGGAGCACTGAAGCTTTCTTT. Protein: CASSLDTGGSTEAFF. Variable domain in full (rest from reference TRBV11-2 and TRBJ1-1): EAGVAQSPRYKIIEKRQSVAFWCNPISGHATLYWYQQILGQGPKLLIQFQNNGVVDDSQLPKDRFSAERLKGVDSTLKIQPAKLEDSAVYLCASSLDTGGSTEAFFGQGTRLTVV.

The chain employs TRBV27 and TRBJ2-7; a weak D match, TRBD2 (6 bases). The CDR3 is made up of 14 amino acids. Trimming took 0 bases from V and 4 from J, leaving 10 bases between them. The V gene's germline CDR1 is MNHEY and CDR2 SMNVEV (reference sequence). The CDR3 DNA is TGTGCCAGCAGTTTATCGGGGGGAGGTTACGAGCAGTACTTC. This sequence encodes CASSLSGGGYEQYF.

There are a few counts of this clonotype. The V call is TRBV3-1, the J call TRBJ2-7; D uncertain. Between the trimmed V and J ends, which lost 0 bases and 0 bases, there was a span of 9 bases. The CDR3 consists of 15 residues. The germline V gene has CDR1 LGHDT and CDR2 YNNKEL (reference sequence). The CDR3 spells CASSQDSSLSYEQYF. The CDR3 DNA reads as TGTGCCAGCAGCCAAGACAGCTCCCTCTCCTACGAGCAGTACTTC.

The chain has TRBV7-6 and TRBJ2-5, with D perhaps TRBD1 (6 bases). In germline, CDR1 is SGHVS, CDR2 FNYEAQ. There are 16 residues in the CDR3. V was trimmed by 2 bases and J by 4 bases, leaving 17 bases between them. As DNA, the CDR3 is TGTGCCAGCAGCTTAATGTCCGCTTCAGGGGTAGAGACCCAGTACTTC. Amino acids: CASSLMSASGVETQYF.

This clonotype has just a few counts. The genes are TRBV5-1 and TRBJ2-1, with TRBD2 matching 7 bases. The CDR3 loop spans 13 amino acids. Trimming cost V 2 bases and J 8 bases; bases outside gene matches: 4. Germline CDR1 and CDR2: SGHRS and YFSETQ. CDR3: CASSLVGRYEQFF. The CDR3 DNA reads as TGCGCCAGCAGCTTAGTCGGGAGGTATGAGCAGTTCTTC.

V and J are TRBV5-1 and TRBJ1-4; weak D call: TRBD1 (5 bases). CDR1 and CDR2 (germline): SGHRS, YFSETQ. Trimming shortened V by 0 bases and J by 7 bases, and 10 bases separated the two germline ends. The CDR3 runs to 14 residues. The CDR3 nucleotides are TGCGCCAGCAGCTTGGAAGGGGCTGGTGAAAAACTGTTTTTT. It is translated as CASSLEGAGEKLFF.

In this sample, this clonotype turned up a few times. CDR3 DNA: TGCGCCAGCAGCACCCGGACAGGGGCAGAGACCCAGTACTTC. Protein product: CASSTRTGAETQYF. The chain uses TRBV5-1 and TRBJ2-5; TRBD1 agrees at 9 bases. V shed 4 bases and J 4 bases; nucleotides not matched to a gene: 5. CDR3 length equals 14 residues. Germline loops: CDR1 SGHRS, CDR2 YFSETQ.

The gene calls are TRBV4-3 and TRBJ1-6, with a possible D match to TRBD1 (6 bases). Germline values: CDR1 LGHNA, CDR2 YSLEER. The V gene lost 0 bases and the J gene lost 0 bases, with 15 bases spanning the gap. The CDR3 loop spans 19 amino acids. CDR3 protein: CASSQDLGGPSSYNSPLHF. The CDR3 nucleotides read TGCGCCAGCAGCCAAGATCTGGGGGGGCCCAGCTCCTATAATTCACCCCTCCACTTT.